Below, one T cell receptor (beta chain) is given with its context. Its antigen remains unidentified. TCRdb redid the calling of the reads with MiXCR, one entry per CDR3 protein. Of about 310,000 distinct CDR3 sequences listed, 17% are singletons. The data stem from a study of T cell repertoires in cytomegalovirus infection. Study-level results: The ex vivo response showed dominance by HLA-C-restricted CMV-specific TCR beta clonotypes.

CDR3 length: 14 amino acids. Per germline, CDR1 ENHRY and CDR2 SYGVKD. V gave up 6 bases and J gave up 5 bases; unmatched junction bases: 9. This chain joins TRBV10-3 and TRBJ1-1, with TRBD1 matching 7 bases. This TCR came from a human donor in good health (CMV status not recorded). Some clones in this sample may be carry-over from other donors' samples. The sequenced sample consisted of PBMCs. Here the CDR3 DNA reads TGTGCCATCAGGGTGGGACAGCCGGGAACTGAAGCTTTCTTT. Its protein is CAIRVGQPGTEAFF.